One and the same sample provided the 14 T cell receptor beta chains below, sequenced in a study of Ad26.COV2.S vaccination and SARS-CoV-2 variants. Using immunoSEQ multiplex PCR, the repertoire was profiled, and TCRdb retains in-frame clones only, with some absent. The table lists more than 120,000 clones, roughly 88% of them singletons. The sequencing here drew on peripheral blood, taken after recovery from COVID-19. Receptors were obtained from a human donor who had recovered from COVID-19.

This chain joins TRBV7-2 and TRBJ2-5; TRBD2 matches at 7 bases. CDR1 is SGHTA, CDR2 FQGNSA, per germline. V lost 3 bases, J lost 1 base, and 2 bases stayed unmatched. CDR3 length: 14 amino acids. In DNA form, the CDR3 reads TGTGCCAGCAGCTTGAGCGGGGCCCAAGAGACCCAGTACTTC. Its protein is CASSLSGAQETQYF.

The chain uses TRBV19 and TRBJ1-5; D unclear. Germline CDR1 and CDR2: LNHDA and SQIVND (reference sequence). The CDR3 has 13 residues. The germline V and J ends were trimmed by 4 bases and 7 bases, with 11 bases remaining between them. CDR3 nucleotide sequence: TGTGCCAGTAGTACCACAGTGGTCCAGCCCCAGCATTTT. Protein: CASSTTVVQPQHF.

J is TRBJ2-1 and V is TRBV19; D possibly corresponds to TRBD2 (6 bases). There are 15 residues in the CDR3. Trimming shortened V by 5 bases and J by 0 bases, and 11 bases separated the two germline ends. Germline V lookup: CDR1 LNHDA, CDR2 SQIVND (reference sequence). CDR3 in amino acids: CASSVSGSSYNEQFF. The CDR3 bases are TGTGCCAGTAGTGTTAGCGGCAGCTCCTACAATGAGCAGTTCTTC.

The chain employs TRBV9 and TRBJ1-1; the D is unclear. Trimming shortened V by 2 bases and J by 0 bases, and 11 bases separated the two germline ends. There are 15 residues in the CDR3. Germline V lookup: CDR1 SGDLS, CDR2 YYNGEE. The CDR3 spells CASSVLDNLNTEAFF. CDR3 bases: TGTGCCAGCAGCGTCCTCGACAACCTGAACACTGAAGCTTTCTTT.

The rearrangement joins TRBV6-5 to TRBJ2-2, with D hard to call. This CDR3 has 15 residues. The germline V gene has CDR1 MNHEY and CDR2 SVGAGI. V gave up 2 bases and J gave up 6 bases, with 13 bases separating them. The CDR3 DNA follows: TGTGCCAGCAGTTACGTCAGCAGTGGCGCCGGGGAGCTGTTTTTT. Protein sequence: CASSYVSSGAGELFF.

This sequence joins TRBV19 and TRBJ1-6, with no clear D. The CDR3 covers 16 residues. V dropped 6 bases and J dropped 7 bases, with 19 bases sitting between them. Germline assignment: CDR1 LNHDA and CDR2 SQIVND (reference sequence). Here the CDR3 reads CASRSRETPRNSPLHF. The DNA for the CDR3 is TGTGCCAGTAGGAGCCGTGAGACCCCGAGGAATTCACCCCTCCACTTT.

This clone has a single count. In DNA, the CDR3 is TGTGCCAGCAGCTTAAAGTTGGGGGACACCGGGGAGCTGTTTTTT. This gives the protein CASSLKLGDTGELFF. The rearrangement uses TRBV7-8 and TRBJ2-2; D might be TRBD1 or TRBD2, each matching 5 bases. The CDR3 sequence is 15 residues long. Germline assignment: CDR1 SGHVS and CDR2 FQNEAQ. V lost 2 bases to trimming and J lost 3 bases, with 10 bases between them.

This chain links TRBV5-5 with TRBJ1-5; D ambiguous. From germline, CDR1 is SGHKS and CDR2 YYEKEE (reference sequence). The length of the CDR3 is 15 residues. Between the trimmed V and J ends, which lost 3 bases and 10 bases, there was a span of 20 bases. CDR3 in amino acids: CASSWTAVAVVPQHF. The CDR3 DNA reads TGTGCCAGCAGCTGGACGGCGGTGGCGGTTGTTCCCCAGCATTTT. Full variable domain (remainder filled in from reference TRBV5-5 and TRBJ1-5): DAGVTQSPTHLIKTRGQQVTLRCSPISGHKSVSWYQQVLGQGPQFIFQYYEKEERGRGNFPDRFSARQFPNYSSELNVNALLLGDSALYLCASSWTAVAVVPQHFGDGTRLSIL.

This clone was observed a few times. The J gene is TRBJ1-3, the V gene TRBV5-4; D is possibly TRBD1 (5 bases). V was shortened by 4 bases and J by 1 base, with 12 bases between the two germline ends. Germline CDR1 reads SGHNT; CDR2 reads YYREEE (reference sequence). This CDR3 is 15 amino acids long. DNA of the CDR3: TGTGCCAGCAGCAATCGGGGGGGTTCTGGAAACACCATATATTTT. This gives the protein CASSNRGGSGNTIYF.

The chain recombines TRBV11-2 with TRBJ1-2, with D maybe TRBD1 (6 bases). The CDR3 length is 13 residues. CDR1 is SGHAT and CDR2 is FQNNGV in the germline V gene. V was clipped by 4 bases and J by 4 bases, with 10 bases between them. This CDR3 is CASSSGQFYGYTF. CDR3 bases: TGTGCCAGCAGCTCCGGACAGTTCTATGGCTACACCTTC.

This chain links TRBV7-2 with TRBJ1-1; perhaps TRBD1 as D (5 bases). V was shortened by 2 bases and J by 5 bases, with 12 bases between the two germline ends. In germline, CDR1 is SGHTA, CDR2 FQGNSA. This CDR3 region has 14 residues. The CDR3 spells CASSLQGVQTEAFF. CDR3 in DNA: TGTGCCAGCAGCTTACAAGGGGTTCAAACTGAAGCTTTCTTT.

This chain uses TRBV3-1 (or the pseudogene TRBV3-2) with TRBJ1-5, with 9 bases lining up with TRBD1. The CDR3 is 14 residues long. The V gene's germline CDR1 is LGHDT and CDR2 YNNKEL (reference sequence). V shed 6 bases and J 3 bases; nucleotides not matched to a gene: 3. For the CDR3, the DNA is TGTGCCAGCAGTAGACAGGGGGACAATCAGCCCCAGCATTTT. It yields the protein CASSRQGDNQPQHF.

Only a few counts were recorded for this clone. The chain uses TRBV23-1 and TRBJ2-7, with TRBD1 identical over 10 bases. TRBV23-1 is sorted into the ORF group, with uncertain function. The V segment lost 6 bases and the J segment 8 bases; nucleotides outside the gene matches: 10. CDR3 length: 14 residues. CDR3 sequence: CASSRTPGQGKQYF. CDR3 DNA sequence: TGCGCCAGCAGCCGAACCCCGGGACAGGGGAAGCAGTACTTC.

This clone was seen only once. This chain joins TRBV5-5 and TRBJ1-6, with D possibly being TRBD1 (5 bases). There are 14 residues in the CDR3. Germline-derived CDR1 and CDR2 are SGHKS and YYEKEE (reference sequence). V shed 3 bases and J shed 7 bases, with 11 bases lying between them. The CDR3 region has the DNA TGTGCCAGCAGCTCCCGGGGGGGGAATTCACCCCTCCACTTT. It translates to CASSSRGGNSPLHF.